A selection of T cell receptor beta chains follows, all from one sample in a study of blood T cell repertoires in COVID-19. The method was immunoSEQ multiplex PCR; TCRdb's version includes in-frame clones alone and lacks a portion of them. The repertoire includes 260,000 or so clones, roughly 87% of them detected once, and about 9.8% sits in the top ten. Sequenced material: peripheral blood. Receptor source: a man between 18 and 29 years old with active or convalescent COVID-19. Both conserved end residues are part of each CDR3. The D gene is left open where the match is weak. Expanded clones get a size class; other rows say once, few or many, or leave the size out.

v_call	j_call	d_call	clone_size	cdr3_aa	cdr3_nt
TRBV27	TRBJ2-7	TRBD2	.	CASRGDSYEQYF	TGTGCCAGTCGGGGGGACTCCTACGAGCAGTACTTC
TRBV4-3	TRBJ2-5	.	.	CASSQGQGGGETQYF	TGCGCCAGCAGCCAGGGACAGGGCGGGGGGGAGACCCAGTACTTC
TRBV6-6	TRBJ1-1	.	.	CASSYGQNVVNTEAFF	TGTGCCAGCAGTTACGGGCAGAATGTGGTGAACACTGAAGCTTTCTTT
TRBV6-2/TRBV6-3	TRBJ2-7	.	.	CASSQYYEQYF	TGTGCCAGCAGTCAGTACTACGAGCAGTACTTC
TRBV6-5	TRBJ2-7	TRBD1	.	CASSYSPGQGAREQYF	TGTGCCAGCAGTTACTCTCCGGGACAGGGGGCTAGAGAGCAGTACTTC
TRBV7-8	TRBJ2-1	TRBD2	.	CASTLGLEQFF	TGTGCCAGCACCTTGGGACTAGAGCAGTTCTTC
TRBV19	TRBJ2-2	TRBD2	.	CATGLPNTGELFF	TGTGCCACGGGACTACCGAACACCGGGGAGCTGTTTTTT
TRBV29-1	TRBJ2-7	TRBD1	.	CSALTGATHEQYF	TGCAGCGCCCTGACAGGGGCTACTCACGAGCAGTACTTC
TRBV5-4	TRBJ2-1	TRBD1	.	CASSPPGQSNNEQFF	TGTGCCAGCAGCCCCCCGGGACAGAGTAACAATGAGCAGTTCTTC
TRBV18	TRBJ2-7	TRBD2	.	CASSPTTSGESYEQYF	TGTGCCAGCTCACCGACTACTAGCGGGGAGTCCTACGAGCAGTACTTC
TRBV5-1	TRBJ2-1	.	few	CASTGGNYYNEQFF	TGCGCCAGCACCGGGGGAAATTACTACAATGAGCAGTTCTTC
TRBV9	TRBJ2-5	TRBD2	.	CASSLAGLQETQYF	TGTGCCAGCAGCCTAGCGGGTCTCCAAGAGACCCAGTACTTC
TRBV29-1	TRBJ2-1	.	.	CSVRYRSSYNEQFF	TGCAGCGTAAGATACAGGAGCTCCTACAATGAGCAGTTCTTC
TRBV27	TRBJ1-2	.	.	CASRRGAGYGYTF	TGTGCCAGCAGGCGGGGAGCCGGGTATGGCTACACCTTC
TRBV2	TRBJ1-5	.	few	CASSEGQGGHQPQHF	TGTGCCAGCAGTGAAGGGCAGGGAGGACATCAGCCCCAGCATTTT
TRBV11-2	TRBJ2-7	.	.	CASRASGNEQYF	TGTGCCAGCAGGGCCTCGGGGAACGAGCAGTACTTC
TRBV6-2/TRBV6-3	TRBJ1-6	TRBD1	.	CASSHNLAGQVVSPLHF	TGTGCCAGCAGTCACAATCTCGCGGGACAGGTAGTCTCACCCCTCCACTTT
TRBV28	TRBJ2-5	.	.	CASLNQETQYF	TGTGCCAGCTTAAACCAAGAGACCCAGTACTTC
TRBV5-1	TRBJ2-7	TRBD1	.	CASSSPGQGTYEQYF	TGCGCCAGCAGCTCACCGGGACAGGGTACCTACGAGCAGTACTTC
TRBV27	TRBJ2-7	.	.	CASRGRGGTWNSYEQYF	TGTGCCAGCAGGGGGAGGGGGGGGACGTGGAACTCCTACGAGCAGTACTTC
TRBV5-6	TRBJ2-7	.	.	CASSPGTYEQYF	TGTGCCAGCAGCCCGGGAACTTACGAGCAGTACTTC
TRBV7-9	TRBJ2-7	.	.	CASSLGGISYEQYF	TGTGCCAGCAGTTTGGGCGGGATCTCCTACGAGCAGTACTTC
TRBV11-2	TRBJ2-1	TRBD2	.	CASSLSRGGNNEQFF	TGTGCCAGCAGCTTATCTCGCGGGGGGAACAATGAGCAGTTCTTC
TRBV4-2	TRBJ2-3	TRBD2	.	CASSRLGLAGAPTDTQYF	TGTGCCAGCAGCCGCTTGGGACTAGCGGGGGCCCCCACAGATACGCAGTATTTT
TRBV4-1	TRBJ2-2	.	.	CASSHPLGGGTGELFF	TGCGCCAGCAGCCACCCGTTGGGGGGAGGCACCGGGGAGCTGTTTTTT
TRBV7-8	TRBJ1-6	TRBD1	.	CASSTGGAGNSPLHF	TGTGCCAGCAGTACAGGGGGCGCGGGAAATTCACCCCTCCACTTT
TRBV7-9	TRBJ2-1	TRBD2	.	CASNGGLHEQFF	TGTGCCAGCAACGGGGGGTTGCATGAGCAGTTCTTC